This paragraph covers one T cell receptor beta chain sequence. Its target is not known. The table came from immunoSEQ multiplex PCR; TCRdb's copy has only in-frame clones and leaves some out. The data hold 4,500 to 5,000 clones, with roughly 87% observed a single time. The CDR3 runs 18 residues. Germline V gene lookup returns CDR1 SEHNR and CDR2 FQNEAQ (reference sequence). V was clipped by 5 bases and J by 2 bases; unmatched bases: 9. The data were obtained in a study of immune evolution from preneoplasia to lung adenocarcinoma. Looking at the study overall: HLA loss of heterozygosity: about 7% AIS, about 15% MIA, about 35% ADC, none AAH. Overall study results and limits: Top clone frequencies peaked in normal lung, apparently declining through invasive adenocarcinoma.

This sequence was found in a person between 45 and 65 years old with lung adenocarcinoma. The J gene is TRBJ2-5, the V gene TRBV7-9, with 15 bases aligning to TRBD2. The source material was FFPE invasive lung adenocarcinoma tissue. The CDR3 DNA is TGTGCCAGCAGCCCCCGGACTAGCGGGAGGGCCTTACAAGAGACCCAGTACTTC. Its translation: CASSPRTSGRALQETQYF.